These 24 T cell receptor beta chains share one sample of origin, sequenced in a study of cytomegalovirus exposure and HLA in healthy donors. This PCR relied on a set of 60 Vbeta primers and 13 Jbeta primers. The data were produced by immunoSEQ multiplex PCR, yet TCRdb's version contains in-frame clones alone and is incomplete. The table records around 190,000 clones, roughly 80% of them present only once. Sequencing was carried out using PBMCs. These TCRs come from a woman aged 45-60 years in good health and CMV-seronegative.

The chain recombines TRBV19 with TRBJ2-1, with 8 positions matching TRBD2. Per the germline V gene, CDR1 is LNHDA and CDR2 is SQIVND (reference sequence). The length of the CDR3 is 14 residues. J was trimmed by 8 bases and V by 5 bases; bases with no gene match: 8. CDR3 nucleotide sequence: TGTGCCAGTAGTGATAGCGGGATTGGCGATGAGCAGTTCTTC. Translating it yields CASSDSGIGDEQFF. Drawing the rest from reference TRBV19 and TRBJ2-1, the complete variable domain is DGGITQSPKYLFRKEGQNVTLSCEQNLNHDAMYWYRQDPGQGLRLIYYSQIVNDFQKGDIAEGYSVSREKKESFPLTVTSAQKNPTAFYLCASSDSGIGDEQFFGPGTRLTVL.

This clone has a handful of counts. The gene calls are TRBV28 and TRBJ1-2; maybe TRBD1 (5 bases). V lost 2 bases to trimming and J lost 5 bases, with 12 bases between them. CDR1 is MDHEN and CDR2 is SYDVKM in the germline V gene. The CDR3 sequence is 14 residues long. This CDR3 reads CASSLRGPFYGYTF. In DNA, the CDR3 is TGTGCCAGCAGTTTAAGGGGCCCCTTTTATGGCTACACCTTC.

This chain uses TRBV4-3 with TRBJ2-1, with 10 bases identical to TRBD2. The CDR3 is made up of 15 amino acids. V shed 5 bases and J 4 bases; nucleotides not matched to a gene: 5. CDR1 and CDR2 (germline): LGHNA, YSLEER. CDR3 in DNA: TGCGCCAGCAGCGTCACTAGCGGGGCATACAATGAGCAGTTCTTC. Translation gives CASSVTSGAYNEQFF.

There are a few counts of this clone. The gene calls are TRBV7-9 and TRBJ2-7; 8 nucleotides agree with TRBD1. The CDR3 covers 14 residues. V was clipped by 8 bases and J by 6 bases; unmatched bases: 12. Germline V CDR1 and CDR2: SEHNR, FQNEAQ (reference sequence). The CDR3 DNA sequence: TGTGCCAGCTTAACGAGCATGGACAGGGCCGAGCAGTACTTC. Translating it yields CASLTSMDRAEQYF.

As regards this clone: The same CDR3 also results from other DNA sequences found in this sample. The chain joins TRBV20-1 to TRBJ2-1; D unresolved. Trimming took off 6 bases at V and 2 bases at J, with 2 bases between the two ends. Germline V lookup: CDR1 DFQATT, CDR2 SNEGSKA (reference sequence). This CDR3 spans 10 amino acids. CDR3 loop: CSATYNEQFF. The DNA of the CDR3 is TGCAGTGCCACCTACAATGAGCAGTTCTTC.

V is TRBV15 and J is TRBJ1-5; 7 positions agree with TRBD1. Germline-derived CDR1 and CDR2 are LNHNV and YYDKDF (reference sequence). Trimming cost V 2 bases and J 0 bases; bases outside gene matches: 7. The CDR3 runs to 17 residues. Here the CDR3 reads CATSRPTGTDSNQPQHF. In DNA, the CDR3 is TGTGCCACCAGCAGACCAACCGGGACAGATAGCAATCAGCCCCAGCATTTT.

The chain is built from TRBV30 and TRBJ1-6; D possibly corresponds to TRBD1 (6 bases). CDR1 GTSNPN and CDR2 SVGIG come from the germline V gene (reference sequence). Trimming took off 6 bases at V and 9 bases at J, with 15 bases between the two ends. The CDR3 loop spans 13 amino acids. The CDR3 DNA sequence: TGTGCCTGTAAGACAGGTTTACGTTCACCCCTCCACTTT. Its protein product is CACKTGLRSPLHF.

V usage is TRBV6-6 and J usage is TRBJ2-7, with D perhaps TRBD2 (7 bases). Germline CDR1 and CDR2: MNHNY and SVGAGI (reference sequence). This CDR3 is 14 amino acids long. V lost 5 bases and J 9 bases, leaving 20 bases between the germline ends. In DNA form, the CDR3 reads TGTGCCAGCAGTGGCCGAGGTGGGGGGGCGGTGCAGTACTTC. Translated: CASSGRGGGAVQYF.

The chain employs TRBV19 and TRBJ2-3, with 10 bases fitting TRBD2. The CDR3 is 14 amino acids. Trimming at V came to 7 bases and at J to 4 bases, leaving 5 bases not matched to a gene. The V gene's germline CDR1 is LNHDA and CDR2 SQIVND (reference sequence). CDR3 in amino acids: CASKERGGSDTQYF. CDR3 DNA sequence: TGTGCCAGTAAGGAGCGGGGGGGGTCAGATACGCAGTATTTT.

The V call is TRBV28, the J call TRBJ1-5, with D uncertain. CDR3 length: 14 residues. The V end lost 5 bases, the J end lost 6 bases, and 14 bases lay between the germline ends. Germline V gives CDR1 MDHEN, CDR2 SYDVKM. The CDR3 coding sequence is TGTGCCAGCAGTCCCCCCTGGGCGTCTCAGCCCCAGCATTTT. Translating it yields CASSPPWASQPQHF.

This clone has just one count. The V call is TRBV28, the J call TRBJ2-3, with 8 bases fitting TRBD1. The germline gives CDR1 MDHEN, CDR2 SYDVKM. The CDR3 sequence is 15 residues long. J gave up 5 bases and V 3 bases, and 7 bases lay outside the gene matches. CDR3 in DNA: TGTGCCAGCAGTTTTATACAGGGGGTGATAGATACGCAGTATTTT. It yields the protein CASSFIQGVIDTQYF.

V and J are TRBV15 and TRBJ2-1; 8 bases are a match to TRBD1. The germline V gene encodes CDR1 LNHNV and CDR2 YYDKDF (reference sequence). V lost 0 bases to trimming and J lost 9 bases; unmatched junction nucleotides: 4. CDR3 size: 14 residues. CDR3 nucleotide sequence: TGTGCCACCAGCAGAGACAGGGGGCTGCTTGAGCAGTTCTTC. It is translated as CATSRDRGLLEQFF.

The rearrangement uses TRBV2 and TRBJ1-1, with D perhaps TRBD1 (5 bases). V was trimmed by 6 bases and J by 3 bases, leaving 11 bases between them. Germline V gene lookup returns CDR1 SNHLY and CDR2 FYNNEI. The CDR3 runs 13 residues. This CDR3 reads CASRIQVDTEAFF. For the CDR3, the DNA is TGTGCCAGCAGGATACAGGTGGACACTGAAGCTTTCTTT.

The V call is TRBV5-4, the J call TRBJ2-3; 8 bases align to TRBD2. CDR1 is SGHNT and CDR2 is YYREEE in the germline V gene (reference sequence). This CDR3 is built from 17 residues. With 0 bases clipped from V and 1 base from J, the junction kept 7 bases outside the gene matches. DNA of the CDR3: TGTGCCAGCAGCTTGGGGGTGGTTAGCGGGGGCACAGATACGCAGTATTTT. Its translation: CASSLGVVSGGTDTQYF.

The V and J genes are TRBV5-1 and TRBJ2-4, with D hard to call. CDR1 is SGHRS and CDR2 is YFSETQ in the germline V gene. This CDR3 region has 14 residues. V gave up 2 bases and J gave up 2 bases, with 8 bases separating them. CDR3 DNA sequence: TGCGCCAGCAGCTTAACGGAGTCCAAAAACATTCAGTACTTC. It codes for CASSLTESKNIQYF. Full variable domain (remainder filled in from reference TRBV5-1 and TRBJ2-4): KAGVTQTPRYLIKTRGQQVTLSCSPISGHRSVSWYQQTPGQGLQFLFEYFSETQRNKGNFPGRFSGRQFSNSRSEMNVSTLELGDSALYLCASSLTESKNIQYFGAGTRLSVL.

J is TRBJ2-2 and V is TRBV9, with D tentatively TRBD2 (8 bases). The V gene lost 3 bases and the J gene lost 6 bases, with 21 bases spanning the gap. The CDR3 is 17 amino acids. Germline assignment: CDR1 SGDLS and CDR2 YYNGEE. Here the CDR3 DNA reads TGTGCCAGCAGCGCGACTAGCGAGGGGGCGGGGGCCGGGGAGCTGTTTTTT. Its translation is CASSATSEGAGAGELFF.

The rearrangement joins TRBV5-6 to TRBJ1-5; 7 nucleotides line up with TRBD1. With V trimmed by 4 bases and J by 3 bases, 13 bases remained unmatched. The V gene's germline CDR1 is SGHDT and CDR2 YYEEEE. The CDR3 runs 17 residues. Written as DNA, the CDR3 is TGTGCCAGCAGCGCGACAGGGAGGTTTAGTGACAATCAGCCCCAGCATTTT. Translation: CASSATGRFSDNQPQHF.

The chain uses TRBV25-1 and TRBJ2-7; maybe TRBD1 (5 bases). V was pared by 8 bases and J by 0 bases, with 11 bases between. CDR1 and CDR2 from the germline V gene are MGHDK and SYGVNS. CDR3 length: 13 amino acids. The CDR3 protein is CASGHPLSYEQYF. The CDR3 DNA sequence: TGTGCCAGCGGACACCCACTCTCCTACGAGCAGTACTTC.

This clone is labeled as medium-sized. V and J are TRBV25-1 and TRBJ1-4, with 7 nucleotides matching TRBD1. Germline V CDR1 and CDR2: MGHDK, SYGVNS. The CDR3 spans 17 residues. The ends lost 4 bases at V and 7 bases at J; junction bases unmatched: 15. CDR3 in DNA: TGTGCCAGCAGTGGAATCGACAGGGAACGAGGGATTGAAAAACTGTTTTTT. It yields the protein CASSGIDRERGIEKLFF. The complete variable domain, with remaining parts taken from reference TRBV25-1 and TRBJ1-4, reads EADIYQTPRYLVIGTGKKITLECSQTMGHDKMYWYQQDPGMELHLIHYSYGVNSTEKGDLSSESTVSRIRTEHFPLTLESARPSHTSQYLCASSGIDRERGIEKLFFGSGTQLSVL.

The chain employs TRBV27 and TRBJ2-2, with 8 bases identical to TRBD2. Trimming cost V 7 bases and J 6 bases; bases outside gene matches: 13. Per germline, CDR1 MNHEY and CDR2 SMNVEV (reference sequence). This CDR3 comprises 16 residues. The CDR3: CASTPQGLGGSGELFF. As DNA, the CDR3 is TGTGCCAGCACCCCACAGGGACTAGGAGGGTCCGGGGAGCTGTTTTTT.

The rearrangement links TRBV6-1 to TRBJ2-4, with D tentatively TRBD1 (6 bases). The CDR3 has 16 amino acids. Deletions cut 1 base from V and 6 bases from J, with 16 bases between. CDR1 and CDR2 from the germline V gene are MNHNS and SASEGT. The CDR3: CASSEVWDTWRNIQYF. The CDR3 bases are TGTGCCAGCAGTGAAGTTTGGGACACCTGGAGAAACATTCAGTACTTC.

V usage is TRBV2 and J usage is TRBJ2-5; 13 nucleotides align to TRBD2. This CDR3 is built from 16 residues. The ends lost 6 bases at V and 5 bases at J; junction bases unmatched: 9. Germline values: CDR1 SNHLY, CDR2 FYNNEI. CDR3 amino acids: CASSSGTSGVGETQYF. CDR3 DNA sequence: TGTGCCAGCAGCTCCGGGACTAGCGGGGTGGGGGAGACCCAGTACTTC.

V usage is TRBV6-1 and J usage is TRBJ1-1, with TRBD1 matching over 9 bases. The CDR3 contains 13 residues. Germline V CDR1 and CDR2: MNHNS, SASEGT. V lost 6 bases and J lost 3; bases outside the gene matches: 2. The CDR3 region is CASRGQGYTEAFF. The CDR3 DNA sequence: TGTGCCAGCAGGGGACAGGGTTACACTGAAGCTTTCTTT.

This sequence joins TRBV5-4 and TRBJ2-2; D ambiguous. From germline, CDR1 is SGHNT and CDR2 YYREEE (reference sequence). With 4 bases removed from V and 0 bases from J, the gap between germline ends came to 4 bases. The CDR3 length is 13 residues. In nucleotides, the CDR3 is TGTGCCAGCAGCACTGCGAACACCGGGGAGCTGTTTTTT. Protein: CASSTANTGELFF.